These 15 T cell receptor beta chains share one sample of origin, sequenced in a study of blood T cell repertoires in COVID-19 (dated by TCRdb to the early 2020s). Library prep was done by the immunoSEQ multiplex PCR assay. TCRdb carries this immuneACCESS record with in-frame sequences only. Its versions omit some clonotypes, under half of them owing to an unresolved V gene in the studies checked, with the rest unexplained. The sample table records about 81,000 clones; roughly four fifths of these occur just once. The ten largest clonotypes hold 8.5% to 12% of the sample. The sequencing sample was made of peripheral blood. The receptor source for this set is a man between 60 and 70 years old with acute or convalescent COVID-19.

The chain uses TRBV10-2 and TRBJ2-1, with 8 positions matching TRBD2. Germline trimming cut 10 bases from V and 0 bases from J; bases unmatched to any gene: 8. Germline CDR1 reads WSHSY; CDR2 reads SAAADI. The length of the CDR3 is 15 residues. The chain's CDR3 is CANNRSGSSYNEQFF. CDR3 coding DNA: TGCGCCAACAATAGGAGCGGGAGCTCCTACAATGAGCAGTTCTTC.

The count of this clone is one. The chain carries TRBV6-4 and TRBJ2-7, with a tentative D call TRBD2 (5 bases). The CDR3 extends over 15 amino acids. Trimming took 3 bases from V and 2 from J, leaving 14 bases between them. Germline loops: CDR1 MRHNA, CDR2 SNTAGT. The CDR3 nucleotides read TGTGCCAGCAGTGATTCGGGAACCATCACCTACGAGCAGTACTTC. Amino acids: CASSDSGTITYEQYF.

The V gene is TRBV7-6, the J gene TRBJ2-6, with unresolved D. The V end lost 0 bases, the J end lost 2 bases, and 5 bases lay between the germline ends. Germline V lookup: CDR1 SGHVS, CDR2 FNYEAQ. The CDR3 is 15 residues long. The CDR3 nucleotides are TGTGCCAGCAGCTTAGCCGCGACTGGGGCCAACGTCCTGACTTTC. Protein: CASSLAATGANVLTF.

The CDR3 DNA sequence: TGCGCCAGCAGCGCCGGGACAGCTGAAAAACTGTTTTTT. Its protein product is CASSAGTAEKLFF. This rearrangement joins TRBV5-1 to TRBJ1-4; 7 bases align to TRBD1. This CDR3 region has 13 residues. The germline V gene has CDR1 SGHRS and CDR2 YFSETQ. The J segment lost 7 bases and the V segment lost 4 bases, leaving 4 bases of the junction unmatched.

The rearrangement joins TRBV2 to TRBJ1-2; TRBD1 matches at 9 bases. V lost 5 bases and J lost 8; bases outside the gene matches: 9. The CDR3 length is 14 residues. Germline CDR1 is SNHLY and CDR2 is FYNNEI. CDR3 DNA: TGTGCCAGCAGTAGGGACAGGGAGGGAAGAGGCTACACCTTC. Its protein product is CASSRDREGRGYTF.

J is TRBJ1-2 and V is TRBV28, with D unresolved. Germline V CDR1 and CDR2: MDHEN, SYDVKM. Trimming removed 3 bases from V and 4 bases from J, with 6 bases in between. The CDR3 is 12 amino acids. The CDR3 DNA sequence: TGTGCCAGCAGTTTCCGGTCCTATGGCTACACCTTC. It translates to CASSFRSYGYTF.

This clone has a handful of counts. The chain couples TRBV9 to TRBJ2-2; 7 bases map to TRBD1. The germline CDR1 and CDR2 sequences are SGDLS and YYNGEE. Trimming removed 3 bases from V and 0 bases from J; junction bases left unmatched: 5. The CDR3 is 16 amino acids. CDR3 in DNA: TGTGCCAGCAGCGCGACAGGGTCCGCGAACACCGGGGAGCTGTTTTTT. It is translated as CASSATGSANTGELFF.

The V call is TRBV5-1, the J call TRBJ2-2, with no clear D. Germline V gene data show CDR1 as SGHRS and CDR2 as YFSETQ. The CDR3 runs 14 residues. Trimming removed 6 bases at V and 2 bases at J, with 11 bases between. The CDR3 reads CASKLIVNTGELFF. The DNA of the CDR3 is TGCGCCAGCAAACTCATAGTTAACACCGGGGAGCTGTTTTTT.

The chain combines TRBV6-1 with TRBJ2-2; 12 bases align to TRBD2. CDR3 length equals 21 residues. Germline V lookup: CDR1 MNHNS, CDR2 SASEGT. V shed 2 bases and J 1 base; nucleotides not matched to a gene: 14. The DNA for the CDR3 is TGTGCCAGCAGTGAACGCCTCCTCGGGCTAGCGGGAGGGCGGAACACCGGGGAGCTGTTTTTT. Translating it yields CASSERLLGLAGGRNTGELFF.

This rearrangement joins TRBV10-3 to TRBJ2-5; D is perhaps TRBD1 (7 bases). V gave up 10 bases and J gave up 2 bases, with 14 bases separating them. Germline loops: CDR1 ENHRY, CDR2 SYGVKD. The CDR3 has 13 residues. DNA for the CDR3: TGTGCCACTGCGGGACAGAGACAAGAGACCCAGTACTTC. Amino acid sequence: CATAGQRQETQYF.

The chain is built from TRBV6-5 and TRBJ2-5, with 8 bases fitting TRBD2. The CDR3 runs to 15 residues. CDR1 MNHEY and CDR2 SVGAGI come from the germline V gene. Unmatched junction bases numbered 7, after V lost 2 bases and J lost 5 bases. Written as DNA, the CDR3 is TGTGCCAGCAGTTACAGCGGGAGTACCGGGGAGACCCAGTACTTC. Amino acids: CASSYSGSTGETQYF.

This chain links TRBV2 with TRBJ1-1, with a weak D call TRBD1 (6 bases). Looked up from germline, CDR1 is SNHLY and CDR2 is FYNNEI. With 11 bases removed from V and 1 base from J, the gap between germline ends came to 14 bases. The CDR3 contains 13 residues. The CDR3 is CADAGTPNTEAFF. The CDR3 coding sequence is TGTGCCGACGCCGGGACACCGAACACTGAAGCTTTCTTT.

The genes are TRBV10-3 and TRBJ2-5; D is perhaps TRBD1 (5 bases). The length of the CDR3 is 14 residues. V was clipped by 7 bases and J by 5 bases, with 17 bases between them. CDR1 and CDR2 (germline): ENHRY, SYGVKD. This CDR3 is CAINRFQGSETQYF. DNA for the CDR3: TGTGCCATCAATCGGTTCCAGGGATCGGAGACCCAGTACTTC.

This clone was seen only a few times. The V gene is TRBV19, the J gene TRBJ2-3, with a weak D call TRBD2 (5 bases). The V end lost 10 bases, the J end lost 4 bases, and 9 bases lay between the germline ends. CDR3 size: 11 residues. Germline lookup yields CDR1 LNHDA and CDR2 SQIVND (reference sequence). CDR3 sequence: CATEGPDTQYF. In nucleotides, the CDR3 is TGTGCCACTGAGGGCCCAGATACGCAGTATTTT. The full variable domain, in which reference TRBV19 and TRBJ2-3 provide the parts outside the CDR3, is DGGITQSPKYLFRKEGQNVTLSCEQNLNHDAMYWYRQDPGQGLRLIYYSQIVNDFQKGDIAEGYSVSREKKESFPLTVTSAQKNPTAFYLCATEGPDTQYFGPGTRLTVL.

This clone was detected a few times. The J gene is TRBJ2-1, the V gene TRBV25-1; possible D gene TRBD1, 5 bases. CDR1 MGHDK and CDR2 SYGVNS come from the germline V gene. This CDR3 is 14 amino acids long. V lost 4 bases, J lost 7 bases, and 14 bases lay in between. The CDR3 protein is CASSGAWGRNEQFF. As DNA, the CDR3 is TGTGCCAGCAGTGGAGCGTGGGGCAGAAATGAGCAGTTCTTC. The full variable domain, completed using reference TRBV25-1 and TRBJ2-1, is EADIYQTPRYLVIGTGKKITLECSQTMGHDKMYWYQQDPGMELHLIHYSYGVNSTEKGDLSSESTVSRIRTEHFPLTLESARPSHTSQYLCASSGAWGRNEQFFGPGTRLTVL.